Included here is one TCR beta chain sequence, with context. Its antigen is undetermined. These data originate in a study of blood T cells in healthy people across ages. Study-wide context: About one barcoded beta molecule per two T cells was captured by template switching.

Study outcomes and limitations: From one million sequenced T cells, diversity estimates were lower bounds.

The CDR3 covers 14 residues. The V gene end was trimmed by 7 bases and the J gene end by 7 bases; junction bases not matched to a gene: 7. Germline assignment: CDR1 MNHNS and CDR2 SASEGT. The use of a sample-barcoded 5' primer and a J-beta primer mix characterized a second PCR of about 6 to 11 cycles. TCRdb passed the 5' RACE reads through MiXCR, listing each CDR3 protein once. The top ten hold around 14% of the sample, which has some 640,000 distinct CDR3 sequences, about 30% seen once. Total RNA was isolated from each sample in quantities of at least 6 micrograms. The J gene is TRBJ1-4, the V gene TRBV6-1; 9 bases fit TRBD1. This receptor was obtained from a woman aged 80 or older in good health. The source material was blood. The CDR3 nucleotides read TGTGCCAGCACCCGGACAGGGGCGGCTGAAAAACTGTTTTTT. Translated, it gives CASTRTGAAEKLFF.